This TCR beta chain was captured by sequencing in a study of blood T cells in healthy people across ages. Study results and caveats: Significant beta diversity loss was already apparent by age roughly 38, declining roughly linearly.

The V gene's germline CDR1 is SEHNR and CDR2 FQNEAQ (reference sequence). CDR3 size: 14 residues. Deletions cut 3 bases from V and 4 bases from J, with 12 bases between. Together with a sample-barcoded 5' primer, a J-beta primer mix was included in a second PCR lasting about 7 to 11 cycles. TCRdb passed the 5' RACE reads through MiXCR, listing each CDR3 protein once. The sample consists of 750,000 to 950,000 distinct CDR3 sequences, roughly 50% of them appearing once. This clonotype appeared once. Its antigen is undetermined. The TCR sequence derives from an older man in good health. This chain uses TRBV7-9 with TRBJ1-2; D gene ambiguous. The specimen sequenced was blood. The CDR3 loop is CASSFSEGGYGYTF. CDR3 nucleotide sequence: TGTGCCAGCAGCTTTAGTGAGGGAGGCTATGGCTACACCTTC.